Shown below are 4 T cell receptor beta chains from a single sample sequenced in a study of blood T cell repertoires in COVID-19. Using immunoSEQ multiplex PCR, the repertoire was profiled, and TCRdb retains in-frame clones only, with some absent. The table includes about 59,000 clones, roughly 80% detected once. Sequenced: peripheral blood. The source is a woman aged 50 to 65 with active or convalescent COVID-19.

The rearrangement uses TRBV30 and TRBJ2-1; D is possibly TRBD2 (6 bases). The CDR3 spans 13 residues. V dropped 4 bases and J dropped 7 bases, with 14 bases sitting between them. Germline V gene lookup returns CDR1 GTSNPN and CDR2 SVGIG (reference sequence). The CDR3: CAWNRRERNEQFF. The CDR3 nucleotides read TGTGCCTGGAACAGACGGGAGCGTAATGAGCAGTTCTTC.

The gene calls are TRBV2 and TRBJ1-2, with 9 bases aligning to TRBD1. The V and J ends lost 7 bases and 9 bases, in that order; junction bases with no gene match: 12. The CDR3 sequence is 14 residues long. Germline V lookup: CDR1 SNHLY, CDR2 FYNNEI. The CDR3 loop reads CASTQEGQGARYTF. The CDR3 DNA is TGTGCCAGCACCCAAGAGGGACAGGGTGCTCGCTACACCTTC.

A few counts support this clone. This chain connects TRBV19 to TRBJ1-3; 7 bases match TRBD1. The CDR3 covers 18 residues. The V segment lost 4 bases and the J segment 2 bases; nucleotides outside the gene matches: 14. Germline V gene data show CDR1 as LNHDA and CDR2 as SQIVND (reference sequence). CDR3 sequence: CASSRQGFPLEAGNTIYF. DNA for the CDR3: TGTGCCAGTAGTAGACAGGGTTTCCCCCTCGAAGCTGGAAACACCATATATTTT.

The rearrangement uses TRBV29-1 and TRBJ2-5; 10 bases are a match to TRBD2. In germline, CDR1 is SQVTM, CDR2 ANQGSEA. The J segment lost 4 bases and the V segment lost 0 bases, leaving 5 bases of the junction unmatched. The CDR3 sequence is 15 residues long. Written as DNA, the CDR3 is TGCAGCGTTGAAGAGGCTAGCGGGAGAGGAGAGACCCAGTACTTC. This sequence encodes CSVEEASGRGETQYF. The complete variable domain, with remaining parts taken from reference TRBV29-1 and TRBJ2-5, reads SAVISQKPSRDICQRGTSLTIQCQVDSQVTMMFWYRQQPGQSLTLIATANQGSEATYESGFVIDKFPISRPNLTFSTLTVSNMSPEDSSIYLCSVEEASGRGETQYFGPGTRLLVL.